Sequencing of this T cell receptor beta chain was carried out in a study of response to subunit inactivated influenza vaccine. Trimming removed 5 bases from V and 7 bases from J; junction bases left unmatched: 6. CDR3 length: 14 residues. CDR1 is SEHNR, CDR2 FQNEAQ, per germline (reference sequence). Each CDR3 protein is one row after TCRdb ran MiXCR on the RT-PCR reads. The table shows over 400,000 distinct CDR3 sequences, with roughly 9.8% occurring only once. V usage is TRBV7-9 and J usage is TRBJ1-4, with 8 bases aligning to TRBD1. Source: PBMCs from blood, taken 35 to 45 days after vaccination. This receptor was taken from a man aged 50 to 60 who received an inactivated influenza vaccine. The CDR3 coding sequence is TGTGCCAGCAGCAAGACAGGGGCAGGTGAAAAACTGTTTTTT. Translation: CASSKTGAGEKLFF.